The clone carrying this T cell receptor beta chain was observed many times. The sample originates from a study of patients and donors after allogeneic stem cell transplantation. V lost 5 bases and J lost 3, with 5 bases in between. The CDR3 is 12 amino acids. Germline CDR1 KGHDR, CDR2 SFDVKD. TCRdb recomputed calls from the RT-PCR reads with MiXCR, one row per CDR3 protein. In the table there are about 230,000 distinct CDR3 sequences, approximately 14% of which are singletons. The specimen was blood, either unsorted or a sorted T cell fraction (not recorded which). This sequence was found in a human donor who was either an allogeneic HSCT recipient or a stem cell or donor lymphocyte infusion donor (not recorded which). It is not recorded whose cells these are; they may come from a transplant donor. The gene calls are TRBV24-1 and TRBJ2-3; D call uncertain. The CDR3, as DNA: TGTGCCACCAGTGCGGTGACAGATACGCAGTATTTT. Translated: CATSAVTDTQYF.